The 27 T cell receptor beta chains presented below share a single source sample, sequenced in a study of T cell repertoires in cytomegalovirus infection (dated by TCRdb to about 2019). TCRdb names Illumina HiSeq 1500 as the instrument used. The public reads were reprocessed in TCRdb via fastp at Q25 and MiXCR, keeping in-frame beta chains. Each entry is one CDR3 protein sequence, shown with its most common DNA and genes. This sample is represented by 680,000 or so distinct CDR3 sequences; 35% of them were singletons. Jointly, the top ten make up around 2.6% of the sample. The material sequenced was PBMCs. These receptors came from a human donor in good health (CMV status not recorded). Some clones in this sample may be carry-over from other donors' samples.

The chain combines TRBV29-1 with TRBJ1-4; TRBD1 is a possible D gene (5 bases). Trimming stripped 6 bases from V and 7 bases from J, with 6 bases between. Germline V gene lookup returns CDR1 SQVTM and CDR2 ANQGSEA. The CDR3 spans 10 residues. CDR3 loop: CSVGLEKLFF. The CDR3 DNA reads as TGCAGCGTGGGACTTGAAAAACTGTTTTTT.

This clonotype was recorded at least ten times. The chain employs TRBV12-3 or TRBV12-4 and TRBJ1-1; D unresolved. Trimming removed 6 bases at V and 5 bases at J, with 7 bases between. CDR3 length: 11 residues. CDR3 in amino acids: CASSSPTEAFF. CDR3 sequence (DNA): TGTGCCAGCAGCTCTCCGACTGAAGCTTTCTTT.

In its sample, this clonotype was seen a few times. The V and J genes are TRBV5-4 and TRBJ2-1; D gene uncertain. This CDR3 spans 14 amino acids. Trimming removed 5 bases from V and 6 bases from J, with 15 bases in between. CDR1 is SGHNT, CDR2 YYREEE, per germline (reference sequence). The CDR3 spells CASSPTVHANEQFF. DNA of the CDR3: TGTGCCAGCAGTCCCACCGTCCATGCCAATGAGCAGTTCTTC.

In its sample, this clonotype was seen a few times. CDR3 residues: CASSWTTATGNTIYF. CDR3 DNA: TGTGCCAGCAGTTGGACGACAGCGACTGGAAACACCATATATTTT. This sequence joins TRBV6-1 and TRBJ1-3; tentatively, D is TRBD1 (5 bases). The V end lost 5 bases, the J end lost 2 bases, and 13 bases lay between the germline ends. This CDR3 comprises 15 residues. CDR1 and CDR2 (germline): MNHNS, SASEGT.

J is TRBJ2-7 and V is TRBV24-1; unclear D gene. Germline CDR1 reads KGHDR; CDR2 reads SFDVKD. The CDR3 length is 15 residues. Trimming removed 5 bases at V and 3 bases at J, with 16 bases between. CDR3 sequence (DNA): TGTGCCACCAGTGGTGGAGAAGACGGAATCTACGAGCAGTACTTC. Protein: CATSGGEDGIYEQYF.

The chain recombines TRBV14 with TRBJ2-2; D perhaps matches TRBD1 (5 bases). The CDR3 sequence is 13 residues long. CDR1 SGHDN and CDR2 FVKESK come from the germline V gene. V lost 5 bases to trimming and J lost 7 bases, with 11 bases between them. The chain's CDR3 is CASSVRVGGELFF. The CDR3 DNA sequence: TGTGCCAGCAGCGTCAGGGTTGGCGGGGAGCTGTTTTTT. The full variable domain, in which reference TRBV14 and TRBJ2-2 provide the parts outside the CDR3, is EAGVTQFPSHSVIEKGQTVTLRCDPISGHDNLYWYRRVMGKEIKFLLHFVKESKQDESGMPNNRFLAERTGGTYSTLKVQPAELEDSGVYFCASSVRVGGELFFGEGSRLTVL.

CDR3 nucleotide sequence: TGTGCCAGCACCCTAGGGACAGGGGAAGCTTTCTTT. Encoded protein: CASTLGTGEAFF. The chain combines TRBV6-1 with TRBJ1-1; 9 positions match TRBD1. The CDR3 is made up of 12 amino acids. V lost 7 bases to trimming and J lost 8 bases; unmatched junction nucleotides: 5. Germline lookup yields CDR1 MNHNS and CDR2 SASEGT.

This clonotype has just a few counts. This rearrangement joins TRBV15 to TRBJ2-3; 7 bases are a match to TRBD1. With 0 bases clipped from V and 1 base from J, the junction kept 7 bases outside the gene matches. Germline lookup yields CDR1 LNHNV and CDR2 YYDKDF (reference sequence). This CDR3 has 17 residues. CDR3 in amino acids: CATSRDRGGVGTDTQYF. CDR3 bases: TGTGCCACCAGCAGAGATCGAGGGGGCGTAGGCACAGATACGCAGTATTTT. The full variable domain, completed using reference TRBV15 and TRBJ2-3, is DAMVIQNPRYQVTQFGKPVTLSCSQTLNHNVMYWYQQKSSQAPKLLFHYYDKDFNNEADTPDNFQSRRPNTSFCFLDIRSPGLGDTAMYLCATSRDRGGVGTDTQYFGPGTRLTVL.

This clonotype has ten or more counts. In DNA form, the CDR3 reads TGTGCCAGCAGGCTTTATTCGGGACTAGCGGGAACAGATACGCAGTATTTT. Its protein product is CASRLYSGLAGTDTQYF. The chain couples TRBV7-8 to TRBJ2-3; 13 positions agree with TRBD2. The germline V gene encodes CDR1 SGHVS and CDR2 FQNEAQ. With V trimmed by 6 bases and J by 3 bases, 9 bases remained unmatched. The CDR3 sequence is 17 residues long.

As to this clonotype: One end of the junction fails to match germline, which may point to a read error. The rearrangement links TRBV19 to TRBJ2-1; D may be TRBD2 (5 bases). Per the germline V gene, CDR1 is LNHDA and CDR2 is SQIVND (reference sequence). The CDR3 sequence is 15 residues long. In DNA form, the CDR3 reads TGTGCCAGTAGTATTACGAGCGGATCCTACAAGGAGCCGTTCTTC. Translated, it gives CASSITSGSYKEPFF.

V usage is TRBV19 and J usage is TRBJ1-5; a weak D match, TRBD1 (5 bases). V lost 4 bases and J lost 6, with 10 bases in between. The CDR3 has 13 residues. The germline CDR1 and CDR2 sequences are LNHDA and SQIVND (reference sequence). The CDR3 sequence is CASSTLGGQPQHF. The CDR3 nucleotides are TGTGCCAGTAGTACCCTCGGGGGTCAGCCCCAGCATTTT.

The CDR3 DNA is TGCAGCGTTGAGGGGCCTCCCATGAACACTGAAGCTTTCTTT. Encoded protein: CSVEGPPMNTEAFF. The V call is TRBV29-1, the J call TRBJ1-1; a weak D match, TRBD1 (5 bases). The ends were cut back, 3 bases at V and 0 bases at J, with 11 bases in the middle. Germline V CDR1 and CDR2: SQVTM, ANQGSEA. The length of the CDR3 is 14 residues.

In regard to this clonotype: A clone one base away is much larger, so this may be a read error. The V gene is TRBV7-2, the J gene TRBJ1-1, with a weak D call TRBD1 (5 bases). The V end lost 5 bases, the J end lost 5 bases, and 18 bases lay between the germline ends. Germline CDR1 SGHTA, CDR2 FQGNSA. The CDR3 runs to 15 residues. This CDR3 is CASSAWRGAWTEAFF. CDR3 in DNA: TGTGCCAGCAGCGCGTGGAGGGGCGCCTGGACTGAAGCTTTCTTT. The whole variable domain, filled in from reference TRBV7-2 and TRBJ1-1, reads GAGVSQSPSNKVTEKGKDVELRCDPISGHTALYWYRQSLGQGLEFLIYFQGNSAPDKSGLPSDRFSAERTGGSVSTLTIQRTQQEDSAVYLCASSAWRGAWTEAFFGQGTRLTVV.

This clonotype occurred a few times. The V call is TRBV7-6, the J call TRBJ1-1; TRBD1 is a possible D gene (6 bases). Germline-derived CDR1 and CDR2 are SGHVS and FNYEAQ. Trimming pared 5 bases from V and 4 bases from J, leaving 20 bases between. This CDR3 is 16 amino acids long. CDR3 loop: CASSPRPAGAVTEAFF. The CDR3 bases are TGTGCCAGCAGCCCTCGACCGGCAGGGGCGGTCACTGAAGCTTTCTTT.

This chain joins TRBV27 and TRBJ2-1, with TRBD2 matching over 10 bases. Germline CDR1 is MNHEY and CDR2 is SMNVEV (reference sequence). V lost 2 bases and J lost 0; bases outside the gene matches: 4. The CDR3 runs to 17 residues. Written as DNA, the CDR3 is TGTGCCAGCAGTTTAAGTAGCGGGAGGTACTCCTACAATGAGCAGTTCTTC. Protein: CASSLSSGRYSYNEQFF.

The gene calls are TRBV14 and TRBJ2-5, with 11 bases fitting TRBD2. The CDR3 totals 17 residues. V shed 2 bases, J shed 1 base, and the junction held 6 bases outside the gene matches. Germline loops: CDR1 SGHDN, CDR2 FVKESK. In DNA, the CDR3 is TGTGCCAGCAGCCAATGGACTGGGACTAGCGGCCAAGAGACCCAGTACTTC. This codes for CASSQWTGTSGQETQYF.

This clonotype has just a few counts. The chain links TRBV7-3 to TRBJ1-1; D is undetermined. CDR3 length equals 13 residues. Trimming removed 8 bases from V and 6 bases from J, with 16 bases in between. The germline V gene encodes CDR1 SGHTA and CDR2 FQGTGA. The CDR3 region has the DNA TGTGCCAGCTCCCTCGACCGAAACGCTGAAGCTTTCTTT. Translated, it gives CASSLDRNAEAFF.

Only a few counts were recorded for this clonotype. The rearrangement links TRBV29-1 to TRBJ1-2; no clear D gene. Trimming removed 3 bases at V and 2 bases at J, with 10 bases between. Germline V gene sequence: CDR1 SQVTM, CDR2 ANQGSEA. The CDR3 is made up of 13 amino acids. CDR3 sequence: CSVETPQNYGYTF. CDR3 DNA: TGCAGCGTTGAGACACCTCAAAACTATGGCTACACCTTC. Looking up the rest from reference TRBV29-1 and TRBJ1-2 gives the full variable domain: SAVISQKPSRDICQRGTSLTIQCQVDSQVTMMFWYRQQPGQSLTLIATANQGSEATYESGFVIDKFPISRPNLTFSTLTVSNMSPEDSSIYLCSVETPQNYGYTFGSGTRLTVV.

This clonotype came up a few times. The rearrangement uses TRBV7-2 and TRBJ2-1, with D perhaps matching TRBD2 (7 bases). Germline V CDR1 and CDR2: SGHTA, FQGNSA. V was trimmed by 3 bases and J by 7 bases, leaving 13 bases between them. This CDR3 is 14 amino acids long. CDR3 nucleotide sequence: TGTGCCAGCAGCTTGTGGGGGGGCCGGAATGAGCAGTTCTTC. Protein: CASSLWGGRNEQFF.

This clonotype has a handful of counts. The chain recombines TRBV12-3 or TRBV12-4 with TRBJ1-5, with TRBD1 matching over 8 bases. This CDR3 contains 13 residues. The ends lost 7 bases at V and 5 bases at J; junction bases unmatched: 4. The CDR3 DNA reads TGTGCCAGCAAACCACAGGGGGATCAGCCCCAGCATTTT. It translates to CASKPQGDQPQHF.

The chain is built from TRBV20-1 and TRBJ1-2; no firm D call. CDR1 is DFQATT, CDR2 SNEGSKA, per germline (reference sequence). CDR3 size: 15 residues. Trimming took off 3 bases at V and 0 bases at J, with 14 bases between the two ends. The CDR3 nucleotides read TGCAGTGCTAGGTGGGGAAAAGTAGCTAACTATGGCTACACCTTC. Translation gives CSARWGKVANYGYTF.

This clonotype was seen a few times. The chain recombines TRBV19 with TRBJ2-2, with D hard to call. The CDR3 loop spans 13 amino acids. V shed 3 bases and J shed 7 bases, with 9 bases lying between them. Germline CDR1 and CDR2: LNHDA and SQIVND (reference sequence). The CDR3 reads CASSMTIDGELFF. CDR3 sequence (DNA): TGTGCCAGTAGTATGACAATCGACGGGGAGCTGTTTTTT.

This rearrangement joins TRBV20-1 to TRBJ2-4; D is ambiguous. CDR3 length: 15 residues. Trimming took 1 base from V and 0 from J, leaving 10 bases between them. Germline V lookup: CDR1 DFQATT, CDR2 SNEGSKA (reference sequence). CDR3 region: CSARGPTLAKNIQYF. CDR3 DNA sequence: TGCAGTGCTAGAGGCCCTACCCTAGCCAAAAACATTCAGTACTTC.

On this clonotype: This may arise from a read error, as a much more abundant clone is one base away. The V and J genes are TRBV20-1 and TRBJ2-1; the match to TRBD2 covers 12 bases. The CDR3 contains 15 residues. Germline CDR1 is DFQATT and CDR2 is SNEGSKA (reference sequence). Trimming took 6 bases from V and 5 from J; bases not matched to a gene: 8. As DNA, the CDR3 is TGCAGTGCCCAGACCCTAGCGGGAGGGGACAATGAGCAGTTCTTC. Protein product: CSAQTLAGGDNEQFF.

J is TRBJ1-5 and V is TRBV28, with a possible D match to TRBD1 (5 bases). The V and J ends lost 8 bases and 2 bases respectively, with 13 bases between them. In germline, CDR1 is MDHEN, CDR2 SYDVKM. The CDR3 loop spans 14 amino acids. The chain's CDR3 is CASVRVRRNQPQHF. CDR3 coding DNA: TGTGCCAGCGTCAGGGTTCGTCGCAATCAGCCCCAGCATTTT.

The chain is built from TRBV20-1 and TRBJ1-5; no definite D call. The germline gives CDR1 DFQATT, CDR2 SNEGSKA (reference sequence). This CDR3 has 12 amino acids. V lost 3 bases and J lost 6, with 9 bases in between. The CDR3 region has the DNA TGCAGTGCTAGTGTTGGGTTTCAGCCCCAGCATTTT. Encoded protein: CSASVGFQPQHF.

This clonotype has a count of ten or more. This rearrangement joins TRBV7-8 to TRBJ2-1; D unresolved. V lost 1 base and J lost 1, with 11 bases in between. CDR3 length: 16 residues. Germline CDR1 SGHVS, CDR2 FQNEAQ. CDR3 sequence reads: CASSLDALSSYNEQFF. The DNA of the CDR3 is TGTGCCAGCAGCTTAGATGCTTTAAGTTCCTACAATGAGCAGTTCTTC. The full variable domain, completed using reference TRBV7-8 and TRBJ2-1, is GAGVSQSPRYKVAKRGQDVALRCDPISGHVSLFWYQQALGQGPEFLTYFQNEAQLDKSGLPSDRFFAERPEGSVSTLKIQRTQQEDSAVYLCASSLDALSSYNEQFFGPGTRLTVL.